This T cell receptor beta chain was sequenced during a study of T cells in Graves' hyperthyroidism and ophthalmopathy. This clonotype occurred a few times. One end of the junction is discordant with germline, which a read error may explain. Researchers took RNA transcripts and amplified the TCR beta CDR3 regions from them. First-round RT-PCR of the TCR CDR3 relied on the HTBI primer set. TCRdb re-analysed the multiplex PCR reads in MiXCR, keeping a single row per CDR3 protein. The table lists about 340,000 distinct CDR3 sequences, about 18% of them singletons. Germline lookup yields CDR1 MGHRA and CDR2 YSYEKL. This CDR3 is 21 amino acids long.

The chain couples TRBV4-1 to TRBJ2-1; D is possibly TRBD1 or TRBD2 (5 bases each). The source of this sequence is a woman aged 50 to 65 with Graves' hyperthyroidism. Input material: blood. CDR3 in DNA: TGCGCCAGCAGCCAAGTCTGGGACGGGAAAGGGAAACGGCCCTTCTACAATGAGCGGTTCTTC. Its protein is CASSQVWDGKGKRPFYNERFF.